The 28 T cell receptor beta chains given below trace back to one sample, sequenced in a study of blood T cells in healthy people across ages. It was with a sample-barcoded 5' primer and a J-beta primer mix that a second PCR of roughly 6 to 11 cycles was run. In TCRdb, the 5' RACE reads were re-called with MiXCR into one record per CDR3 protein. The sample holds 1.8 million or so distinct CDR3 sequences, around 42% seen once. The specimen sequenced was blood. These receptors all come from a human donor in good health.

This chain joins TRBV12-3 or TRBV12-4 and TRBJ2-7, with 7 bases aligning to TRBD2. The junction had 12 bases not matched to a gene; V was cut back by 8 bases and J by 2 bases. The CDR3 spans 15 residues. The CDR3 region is CASGVEGRGPYEQYF. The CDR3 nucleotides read TGTGCCAGCGGAGTAGAGGGGAGGGGCCCCTACGAGCAGTACTTC.

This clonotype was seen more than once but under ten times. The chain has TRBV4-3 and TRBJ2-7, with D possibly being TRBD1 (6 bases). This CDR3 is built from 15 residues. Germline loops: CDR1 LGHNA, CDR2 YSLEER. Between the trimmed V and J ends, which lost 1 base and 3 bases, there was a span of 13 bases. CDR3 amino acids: CASSQGIGTYYEQYF. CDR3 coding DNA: TGCGCCAGCAGCCAAGGGATCGGGACATACTACGAGCAGTACTTC.

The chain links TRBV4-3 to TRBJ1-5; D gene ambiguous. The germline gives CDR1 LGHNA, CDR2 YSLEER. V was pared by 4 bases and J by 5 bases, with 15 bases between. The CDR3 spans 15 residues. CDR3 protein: CASSLSTRGDQPQHF. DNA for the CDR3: TGCGCCAGCAGCCTTTCGACGCGGGGTGATCAGCCCCAGCATTTT.

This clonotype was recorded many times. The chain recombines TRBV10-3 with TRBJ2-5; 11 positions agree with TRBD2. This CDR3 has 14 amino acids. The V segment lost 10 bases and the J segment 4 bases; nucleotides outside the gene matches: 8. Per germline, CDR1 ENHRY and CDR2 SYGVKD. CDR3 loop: CATLSGGAGETQYF. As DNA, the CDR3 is TGTGCCACCCTTAGCGGGGGGGCCGGAGAGACCCAGTACTTC.

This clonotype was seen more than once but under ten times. CDR3 amino acids: CASSFAPDRGGEKLFF. CDR3 sequence (DNA): TGTGCCAGCAGTTTTGCCCCCGACAGGGGGGGGGAAAAACTGTTTTTT. The rearrangement uses TRBV28 and TRBJ1-4; 9 nucleotides align to TRBD1. The CDR3 has 16 amino acids. The J segment lost 8 bases and the V segment lost 3 bases, leaving 10 bases of the junction unmatched. Germline V gives CDR1 MDHEN, CDR2 SYDVKM.

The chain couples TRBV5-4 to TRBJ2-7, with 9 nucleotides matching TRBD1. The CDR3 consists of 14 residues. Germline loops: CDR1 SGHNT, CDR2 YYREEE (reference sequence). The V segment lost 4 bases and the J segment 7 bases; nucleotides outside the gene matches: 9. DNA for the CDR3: TGTGCCAGCAGCCATACAGGGGGCCCGATGGAGCAGTACTTC. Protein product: CASSHTGGPMEQYF.

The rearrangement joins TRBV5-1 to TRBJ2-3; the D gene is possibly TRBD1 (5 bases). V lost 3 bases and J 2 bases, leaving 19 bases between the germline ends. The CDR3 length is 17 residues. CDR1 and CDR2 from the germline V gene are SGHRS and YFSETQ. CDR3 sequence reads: CASSWAPTGSHTDTQYF. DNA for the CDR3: TGCGCCAGCAGCTGGGCTCCCACAGGATCTCACACAGATACGCAGTATTTT. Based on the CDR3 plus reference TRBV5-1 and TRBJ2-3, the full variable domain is KAGVTQTPRYLIKTRGQQVTLSCSPISGHRSVSWYQQTPGQGLQFLFEYFSETQRNKGNFPGRFSGRQFSNSRSEMNVSTLELGDSALYLCASSWAPTGSHTDTQYFGPGTRLTVL.

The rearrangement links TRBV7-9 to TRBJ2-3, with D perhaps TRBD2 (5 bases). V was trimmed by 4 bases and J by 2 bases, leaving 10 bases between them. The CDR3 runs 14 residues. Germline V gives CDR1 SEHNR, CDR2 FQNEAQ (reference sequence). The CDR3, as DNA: TGTGCCAGCAGCTCGAGGGCCTACACAGATACGCAGTATTTT. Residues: CASSSRAYTDTQYF.

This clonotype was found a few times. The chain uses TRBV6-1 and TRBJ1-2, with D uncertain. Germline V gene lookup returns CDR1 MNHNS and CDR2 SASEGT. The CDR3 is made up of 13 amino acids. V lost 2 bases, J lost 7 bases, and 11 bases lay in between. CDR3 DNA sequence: TGTGCCAGCAGTGAACTAAGGGCCTCTGGCTACACCTTC. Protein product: CASSELRASGYTF.

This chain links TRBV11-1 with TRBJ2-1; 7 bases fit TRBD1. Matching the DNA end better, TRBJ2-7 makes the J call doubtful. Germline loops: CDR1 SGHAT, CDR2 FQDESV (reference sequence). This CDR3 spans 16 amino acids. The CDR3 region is CASSLALGQPYNEQYF. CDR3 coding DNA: TGTGCCAGCAGCTTAGCCTTGGGACAGCCCTACAATGAGCAGTACTTC.

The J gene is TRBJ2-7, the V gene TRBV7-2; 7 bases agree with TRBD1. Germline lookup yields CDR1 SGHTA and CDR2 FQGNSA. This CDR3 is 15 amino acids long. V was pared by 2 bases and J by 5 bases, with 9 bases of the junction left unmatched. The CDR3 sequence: CASSLTGVGLDEQYF. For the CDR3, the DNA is TGTGCCAGCAGCTTAACAGGGGTCGGCCTGGACGAGCAGTACTTC.

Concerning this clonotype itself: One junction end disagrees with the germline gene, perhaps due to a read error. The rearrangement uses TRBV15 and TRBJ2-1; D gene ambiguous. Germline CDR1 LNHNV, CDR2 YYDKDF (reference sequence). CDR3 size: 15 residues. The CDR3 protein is CAASRDGSSYNEQFF. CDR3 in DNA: TGTGCCGCCAGCAGAGACGGTAGCTCCTACAATGAGCAGTTCTTC.

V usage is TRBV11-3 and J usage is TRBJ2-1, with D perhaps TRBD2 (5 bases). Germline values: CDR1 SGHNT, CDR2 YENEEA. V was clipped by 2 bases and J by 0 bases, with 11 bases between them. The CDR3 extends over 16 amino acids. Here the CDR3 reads CASSLLRASSYNEQFF. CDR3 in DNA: TGTGCCAGCAGCTTACTGCGGGCTAGCTCCTACAATGAGCAGTTCTTC.

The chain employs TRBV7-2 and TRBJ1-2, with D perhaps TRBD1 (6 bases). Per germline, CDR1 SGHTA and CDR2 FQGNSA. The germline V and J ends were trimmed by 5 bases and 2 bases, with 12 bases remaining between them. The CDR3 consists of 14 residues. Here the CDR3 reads CASSPPGTNYGYTF. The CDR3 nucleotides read TGTGCCAGCAGCCCTCCCGGGACAAACTATGGCTACACCTTC.

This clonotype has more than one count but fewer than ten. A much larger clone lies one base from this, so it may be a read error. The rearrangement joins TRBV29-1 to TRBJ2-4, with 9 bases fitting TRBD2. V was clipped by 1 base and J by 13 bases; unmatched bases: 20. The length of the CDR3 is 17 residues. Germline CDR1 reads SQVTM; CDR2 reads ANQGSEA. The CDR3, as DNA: TGCAGCGTTGAAGGATTGCATAGCGGGGGCCACTACAATGAGCAGTACTTC. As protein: CSVEGLHSGGHYNEQYF.

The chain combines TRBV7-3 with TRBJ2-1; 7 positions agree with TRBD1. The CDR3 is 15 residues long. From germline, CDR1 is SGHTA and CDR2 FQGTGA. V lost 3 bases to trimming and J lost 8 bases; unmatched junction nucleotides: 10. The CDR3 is CASSFRQGGFDEQFF. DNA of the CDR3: TGTGCCAGCAGCTTCAGACAGGGTGGTTTCGATGAGCAGTTCTTC.

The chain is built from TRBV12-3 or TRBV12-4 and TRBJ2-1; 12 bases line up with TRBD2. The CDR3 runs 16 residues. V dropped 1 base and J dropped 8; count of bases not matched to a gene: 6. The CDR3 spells CASSLGGTSGLYEQFF. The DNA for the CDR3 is TGTGCCAGCAGTTTAGGGGGGACTAGCGGGCTCTATGAGCAGTTCTTC.

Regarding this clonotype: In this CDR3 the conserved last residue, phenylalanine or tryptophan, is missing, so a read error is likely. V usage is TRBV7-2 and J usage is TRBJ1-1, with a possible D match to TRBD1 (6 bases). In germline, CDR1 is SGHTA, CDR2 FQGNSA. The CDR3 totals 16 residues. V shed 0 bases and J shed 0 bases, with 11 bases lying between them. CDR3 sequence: CASSLAGGTLNTEAFL. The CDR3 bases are TGTGCCAGCAGCTTAGCTGGGGGGACATTGAACACTGAAGCTTTCTTG.

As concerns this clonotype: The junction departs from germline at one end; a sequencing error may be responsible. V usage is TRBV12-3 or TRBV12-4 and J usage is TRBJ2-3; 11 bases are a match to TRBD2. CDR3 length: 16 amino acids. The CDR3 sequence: CASSSTSGASTDAQYF. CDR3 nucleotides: TGTGCCAGTAGTTCGACTAGCGGGGCTAGCACAGATGCGCAGTATTTT.

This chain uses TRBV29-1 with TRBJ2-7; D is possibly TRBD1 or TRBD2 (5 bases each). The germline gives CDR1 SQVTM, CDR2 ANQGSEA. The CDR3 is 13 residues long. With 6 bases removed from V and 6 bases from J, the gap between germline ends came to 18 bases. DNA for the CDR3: TGCAGCGTCGCATCCGGGGCCCTGGGCGAGCAGTACTTC. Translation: CSVASGALGEQYF.

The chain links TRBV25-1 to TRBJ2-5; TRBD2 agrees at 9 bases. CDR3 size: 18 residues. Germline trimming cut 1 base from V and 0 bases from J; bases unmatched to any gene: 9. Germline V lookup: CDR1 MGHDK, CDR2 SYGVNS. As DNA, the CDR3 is TGTGCCAGCAGTGAATTGGGTTATAGCGGGGGCCACCAAGAGACCCAGTACTTC. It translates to CASSELGYSGGHQETQYF. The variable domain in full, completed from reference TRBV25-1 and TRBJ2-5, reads EADIYQTPRYLVIGTGKKITLECSQTMGHDKMYWYQQDPGMELHLIHYSYGVNSTEKGDLSSESTVSRIRTEHFPLTLESARPSHTSQYLCASSELGYSGGHQETQYFGPGTRLLVL.

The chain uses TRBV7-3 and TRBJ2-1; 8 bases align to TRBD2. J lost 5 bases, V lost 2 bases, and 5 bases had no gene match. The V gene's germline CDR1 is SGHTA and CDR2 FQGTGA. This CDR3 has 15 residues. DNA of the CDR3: TGTGCCAGCAGCTTATCGGGGGGGTGGAACAATGAGCAGTTCTTC. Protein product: CASSLSGGWNNEQFF.

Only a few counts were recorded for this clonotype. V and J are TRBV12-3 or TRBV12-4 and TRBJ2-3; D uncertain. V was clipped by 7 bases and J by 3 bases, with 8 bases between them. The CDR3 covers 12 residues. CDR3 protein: CASKGPTDTQYF. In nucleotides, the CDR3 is TGTGCCAGCAAAGGCCCAACAGATACGCAGTATTTT.

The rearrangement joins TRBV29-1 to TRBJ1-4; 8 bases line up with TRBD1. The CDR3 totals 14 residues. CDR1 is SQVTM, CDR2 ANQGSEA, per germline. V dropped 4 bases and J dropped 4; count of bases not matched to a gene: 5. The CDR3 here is CSVGPGGNNEKLFF. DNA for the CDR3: TGCAGCGTTGGGCCAGGGGGCAATAATGAAAAACTGTTTTTT.

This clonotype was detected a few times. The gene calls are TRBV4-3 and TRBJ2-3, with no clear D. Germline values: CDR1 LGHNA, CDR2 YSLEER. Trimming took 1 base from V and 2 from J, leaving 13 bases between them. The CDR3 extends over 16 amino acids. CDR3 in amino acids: CASSQAAGHNTDTQYF. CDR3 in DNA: TGCGCCAGCAGCCAAGCGGCAGGTCACAACACAGATACGCAGTATTTT.

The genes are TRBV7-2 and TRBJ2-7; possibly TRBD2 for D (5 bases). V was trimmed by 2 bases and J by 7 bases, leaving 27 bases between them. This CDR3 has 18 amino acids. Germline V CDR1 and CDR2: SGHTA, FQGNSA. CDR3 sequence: CASSLTMSPGGRNIEQYF. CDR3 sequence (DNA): TGTGCCAGCAGCTTAACCATGTCCCCTGGCGGGCGAAATATAGAGCAGTACTTC.

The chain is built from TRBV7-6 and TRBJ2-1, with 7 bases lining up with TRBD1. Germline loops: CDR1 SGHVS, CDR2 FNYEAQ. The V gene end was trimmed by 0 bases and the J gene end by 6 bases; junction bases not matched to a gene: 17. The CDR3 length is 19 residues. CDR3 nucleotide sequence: TGTGCCAGCAGCTTAGCTTTTAGTCTAGGGGGCGCGAGTGGCAATGAGCAGTTCTTC. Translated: CASSLAFSLGGASGNEQFF.

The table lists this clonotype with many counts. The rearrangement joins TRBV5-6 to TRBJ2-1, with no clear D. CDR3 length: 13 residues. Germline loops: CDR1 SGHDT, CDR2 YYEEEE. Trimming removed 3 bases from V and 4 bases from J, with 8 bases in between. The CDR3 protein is CASSSWLYNEQFF. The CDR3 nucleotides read TGTGCCAGCAGCTCCTGGTTATACAATGAGCAGTTCTTC.